These T cell receptor beta chains were read from a single sample in a study of blood T cells in healthy people across ages. TCRdb processed the 5' RACE reads anew with MiXCR; each CDR3 protein has one entry. Of hundreds of thousands of distinct CDR3 sequences listed, under 25% are singletons. Sequences were obtained from blood. These receptors all come from a man aged 65 to 79 in good health. Both conserved end residues are part of each CDR3. A D gene is named only where the DNA matches it firmly. The size entry is marked missing in some rows and otherwise reads once, few, many or a size class.

>TRBJ2-2|TRBV28|.|few
TGTGCCAGCAGTTTTAGCCCCGACACCGGGGAGCTGTTTTTT
CASSFSPDTGELFF
>TRBJ1-2|TRBV5-1|.|few
TGCGCCAGCAGCGCGGGGACGATCCTGGGCTACACCTTC
CASSAGTILGYTF
>TRBJ1-1|TRBV29-1|.|few
TGCAGCGTTTACCCGGGAGCCACTGAAGCTTTCTTT
CSVYPGATEAFF
>TRBJ2-7|TRBV28|.|.
TGTGCCAGCAGCTCAGGGGCCCAGCTCTACGAGCAGTACTTC
CASSSGAQLYEQYF
>TRBJ2-5|TRBV5-1|.|many
TGCGCCAGCAGCTTGGGACCGACGAAAGAGACCCAGTACTTC
CASSLGPTKETQYF
>TRBJ2-1|TRBV29-1|TRBD1|few
TGCAGCGTTGATTCCGGGACAGGGACAAAAGAGCAGTTCTTC
CSVDSGTGTKEQFF
>TRBJ2-3|TRBV24-1|TRBD1|few
TGTGCCACCAGTGGCCCCGGGACAGGGGAATCAGATACGCAGTATTTT
CATSGPGTGESDTQYF
>TRBJ2-1|TRBV20-1|TRBD2|.
TGCAGTGCTCGGACTAGCGGGAGGGCCAGCGGAAGGAATGAGCAGTTCTTC
CSARTSGRASGRNEQFF
>TRBJ2-1|TRBV4-3|TRBD2|few
TGCGCCAGCAGCCAAGAGTGGGGGGGAGACAATGAGCAGTTCTTC
CASSQEWGGDNEQFF
>TRBJ2-7|TRBV15|TRBD2|few
TGTGCCACCAGCGTCGGGACTAGGGTATACGAGCAGTACTTC
CATSVGTRVYEQYF
>TRBJ2-7|TRBV9|.|few
TGTGCCAGCAGCGCAGGGAATGAGGCGGGGGCTTACGAGCAGTACTTC
CASSAGNEAGAYEQYF
>TRBJ2-1|TRBV27|.|few
TGTGCCAGCAGTTTAGTAGGGGCTCATGAGCAGTTCTTC
CASSLVGAHEQFF
>TRBJ2-7|TRBV4-1|.|.
TGCGCCAGCAGCCAAAATTCTGGCCAGGGAATAGGCGAGCAGTACTTC
CASSQNSGQGIGEQYF
>TRBJ2-4|TRBV27|.|few
TGTGCCAGCAGTACGCAGGGGTGGGCCAGAAACATTCAGTACTTC
CASSTQGWARNIQYF
>TRBJ2-7|TRBV20-1|TRBD2|.
TGCAGTGCTATGACTAGCGGGAGTGTGTACGAGCAGTACTTC
CSAMTSGSVYEQYF
>TRBJ2-7|TRBV6-2/TRBV6-3|.|.
TGTGCCAGCAGTTACTTGACTTCGAAATCCTACGAGCAGTACTTC
CASSYLTSKSYEQYF
>TRBJ2-1|TRBV20-1|.|.
TGCAGTGCACGGGACTTCAATGAGCAGTTCTTC
CSARDFNEQFF
>TRBJ1-1|TRBV5-1|.|many
TGTGCCAGCAGCTTAGCCACAGCGAACACTGAAGCTTTCTTT
CASSLATANTEAFF
>TRBJ1-2|TRBV28|TRBD1|few
TGTGCCATCACAGGACAGGGGGATAACTATGGCTACACCTTC
CAITGQGDNYGYTF
>TRBJ1-2|TRBV6-5|TRBD1|.
TGTGCCAGCAGCCTAGACAGGGGCCATGGCTACACCTTC
CASSLDRGHGYTF
>TRBJ2-5|TRBV6-5|TRBD2|.
TGTGCCAGCAAAGGGACTAGCGGGAGATTTGAGACCCAGTACTTC
CASKGTSGRFETQYF
>TRBJ1-1|TRBV18|.|.
TGTGCCAGCTCACCAGCAATTATGAACACTGAAGCTTTCTTT
CASSPAIMNTEAFF